The 8 T cell receptor beta chains below were found in one sample sequenced in a study of control samples from healthy donors and cancer patients (dated by TCRdb to between 2020 and 2021). The library was prepared using the immunoSEQ multiplex PCR assay. The clones in this table, taken by TCRdb from immuneACCESS, are in-frame only. Not every clone is retained; where verified, under half of the shortfall comes from an unresolved V gene, and the cause of the rest is unknown. The sample table lists around 99,000 clones, about 89% of them with a count of one. The ten biggest clones cover approximately 16% of the sample. Sequenced: blood. Source of these receptors: a woman between 45 and 65 years old in good health.

The V and J genes are TRBV10-1 and TRBJ2-7; D is unclear. With 0 bases removed from V and 5 bases from J, the gap between germline ends came to 14 bases. CDR3 length equals 15 residues. The V gene's germline CDR1 is WNHNN and CDR2 SYGVQD (reference sequence). The CDR3 region has the DNA TGCGCCAGCAGTGAGTCGATACGGACGGCCAACGAGCAGTACTTC. Its protein product is CASSESIRTANEQYF.

The chain employs TRBV5-1 and TRBJ1-1; TRBD1 aligns across 9 bases. After removal of 5 bases from V and 3 bases from J, the junction contained 5 bases not matched to a gene. Germline V CDR1 and CDR2: SGHRS, YFSETQ. The CDR3 spans 14 residues. The CDR3 nucleotides read TGCGCCAGCAGAACCGGGACAGGGTACACTGAAGCTTTCTTT. It specifies CASRTGTGYTEAFF.

The chain couples TRBV3-1 (or the pseudogene TRBV3-2) to TRBJ1-1, with TRBD1 as a possible D gene (5 bases). Deletions cut 3 bases from V and 7 bases from J, with 12 bases between. The CDR3 is made up of 13 amino acids. Germline loops: CDR1 LGHDT, CDR2 YNNKEL (reference sequence). The CDR3, as DNA: TGTGCCAGCAGCCAGGGGGTATATTTTGAAGCTTTCTTT. It is translated as CASSQGVYFEAFF.

J is TRBJ2-4 and V is TRBV5-8, with D possibly matching TRBD1 (6 bases). Trimming removed 2 bases from V and 3 bases from J, with 9 bases in between. The CDR3 length is 14 residues. In germline, CDR1 is SGHTS, CDR2 YDEGEE. CDR3 sequence reads: CASSLQGGKNIQYF. The CDR3 coding sequence is TGTGCCAGCAGCTTACAGGGCGGCAAAAACATTCAGTACTTC.

J is TRBJ1-1 and V is TRBV18; D is possibly TRBD1 (6 bases). Trimming took off 0 bases at V and 5 bases at J, with 13 bases between the two ends. CDR1 and CDR2 (germline): KGHSH, LQKENI. The CDR3 totals 15 residues. CDR3 residues: CASSPPTGLVTEAFF. The CDR3 bases are TGTGCCAGCTCACCACCAACAGGGCTGGTTACTGAAGCTTTCTTT.

The V and J genes are TRBV30 and TRBJ1-1; no firm D call. The germline CDR1 and CDR2 sequences are GTSNPN and SVGIG (reference sequence). The V end was cut by 3 bases, the J end by 6 bases, with 11 bases between. The CDR3 totals 12 residues. Written as DNA, the CDR3 is TGTGCCTGGAGGGGAATTACAGCTGAAGCTTTCTTT. Amino acids: CAWRGITAEAFF.

The V call is TRBV6-4, the J call TRBJ2-3, with 7 bases fitting TRBD1. The V gene end was trimmed by 6 bases and the J gene end by 2 bases; junction bases not matched to a gene: 5. Germline V gene lookup returns CDR1 MRHNA and CDR2 SNTAGT. This CDR3 has 14 residues. CDR3 amino acids: CASRETGTTDTQYF. The CDR3 DNA reads TGTGCCAGCAGAGAGACAGGGACCACAGATACGCAGTATTTT.

This clone has only a few counts. This chain joins TRBV7-9 and TRBJ2-7; D is unclear. There are 13 residues in the CDR3. Between the trimmed V and J ends, which lost 10 bases and 0 bases, there was a span of 13 bases. Germline V gives CDR1 SEHNR, CDR2 FQNEAQ (reference sequence). CDR3 sequence reads: CATGVLSSYEQYV. As DNA, the CDR3 is TGTGCCACTGGGGTTCTAAGCTCCTACGAGCAGTACGTC.